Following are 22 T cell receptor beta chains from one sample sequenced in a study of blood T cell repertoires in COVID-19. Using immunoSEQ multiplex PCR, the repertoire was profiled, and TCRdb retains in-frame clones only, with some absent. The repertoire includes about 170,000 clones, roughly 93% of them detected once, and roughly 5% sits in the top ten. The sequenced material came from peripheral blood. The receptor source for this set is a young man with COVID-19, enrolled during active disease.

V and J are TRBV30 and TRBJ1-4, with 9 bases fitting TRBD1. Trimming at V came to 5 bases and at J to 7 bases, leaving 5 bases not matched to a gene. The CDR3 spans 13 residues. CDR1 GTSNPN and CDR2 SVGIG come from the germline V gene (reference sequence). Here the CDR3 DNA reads TGTGCCTGGGAGACAGGGGGATCTGAAAAACTGTTTTTT. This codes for CAWETGGSEKLFF. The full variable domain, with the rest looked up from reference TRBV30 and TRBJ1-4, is SQTIHQWPATLVQPVGSPLSLECTVEGTSNPNLYWYRQAAGRGLQLLFYSVGIGQISSEVPQNLSASRPQDRQFILSSKKLLLSDSGFYLCAWETGGSEKLFFGSGTQLSVL.

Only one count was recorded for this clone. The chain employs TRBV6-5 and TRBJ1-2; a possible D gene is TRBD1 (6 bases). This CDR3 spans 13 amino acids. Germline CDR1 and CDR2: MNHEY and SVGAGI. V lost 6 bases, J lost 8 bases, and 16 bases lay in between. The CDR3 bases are TGTGCCAGCAGGGACAGCTCTTATGGGGGCTACACCTTC. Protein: CASRDSSYGGYTF.

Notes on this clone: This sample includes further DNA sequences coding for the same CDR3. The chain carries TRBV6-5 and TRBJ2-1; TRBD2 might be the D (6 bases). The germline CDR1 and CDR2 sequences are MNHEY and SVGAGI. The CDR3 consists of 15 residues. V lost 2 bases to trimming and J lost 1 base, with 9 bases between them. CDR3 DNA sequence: TGTGCCAGCAGTTACGGGACTGCTTCCTACAATGAGCAGTTCTTC. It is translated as CASSYGTASYNEQFF.

For the CDR3, the DNA is TGTGCCACCAGTGATCGAACCAACCGGGACTACAATGAGCAGTTCTTC. Translation: CATSDRTNRDYNEQFF. The chain is built from TRBV24-1 and TRBJ2-1; D perhaps matches TRBD2 (5 bases). V was cut by 3 bases and J by 3 bases, with 14 bases left in between. Germline values: CDR1 KGHDR, CDR2 SFDVKD. This CDR3 is 16 amino acids long.

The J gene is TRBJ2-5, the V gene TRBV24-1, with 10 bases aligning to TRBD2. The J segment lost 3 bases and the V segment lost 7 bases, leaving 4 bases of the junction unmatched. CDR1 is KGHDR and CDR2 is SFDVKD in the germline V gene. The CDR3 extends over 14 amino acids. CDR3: CATSGTSEKETQYF. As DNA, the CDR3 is TGTGCCACCAGCGGGACTAGCGAAAAAGAGACCCAGTACTTC.

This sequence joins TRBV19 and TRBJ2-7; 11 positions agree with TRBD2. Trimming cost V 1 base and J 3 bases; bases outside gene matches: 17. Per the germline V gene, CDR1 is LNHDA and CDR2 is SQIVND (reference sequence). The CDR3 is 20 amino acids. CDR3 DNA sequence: TGTGCCAGTAGTATAGTCGGGGGCCTAGCGGGAGGCCCCCTTGTCTACGAGCAGTACTTC. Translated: CASSIVGGLAGGPLVYEQYF.

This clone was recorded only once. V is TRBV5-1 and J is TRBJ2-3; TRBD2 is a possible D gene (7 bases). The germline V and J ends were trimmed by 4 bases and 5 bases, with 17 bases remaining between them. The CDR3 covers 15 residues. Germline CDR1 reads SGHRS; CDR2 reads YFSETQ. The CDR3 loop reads CASSPLGGGVDTQYF. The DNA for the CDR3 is TGCGCCAGCAGCCCACTGGGGGGGGGCGTAGATACGCAGTATTTT.

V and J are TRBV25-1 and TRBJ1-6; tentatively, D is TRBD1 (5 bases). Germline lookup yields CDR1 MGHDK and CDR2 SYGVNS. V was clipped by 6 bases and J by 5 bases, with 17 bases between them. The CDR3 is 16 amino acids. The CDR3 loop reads CASRAPRGGNNSPLHF. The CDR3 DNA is TGTGCCAGCAGGGCGCCCCGGGGGGGGAATAATTCACCCCTCCACTTT.

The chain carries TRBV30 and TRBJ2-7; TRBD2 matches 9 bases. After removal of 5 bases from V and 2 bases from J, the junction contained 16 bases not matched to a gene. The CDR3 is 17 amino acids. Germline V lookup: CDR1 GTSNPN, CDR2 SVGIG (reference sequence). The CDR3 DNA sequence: TGTGCCTGGGACCGACTAGCGGTGATCCCTTCCGCCTACGAGCAGTACTTC. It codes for CAWDRLAVIPSAYEQYF.

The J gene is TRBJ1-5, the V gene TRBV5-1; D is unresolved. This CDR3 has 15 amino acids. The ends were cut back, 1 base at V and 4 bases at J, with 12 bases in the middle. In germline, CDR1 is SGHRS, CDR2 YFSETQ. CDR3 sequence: CASSLSAELNQPQHF. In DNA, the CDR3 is TGCGCCAGCAGCTTGTCTGCTGAGCTAAATCAGCCCCAGCATTTT.

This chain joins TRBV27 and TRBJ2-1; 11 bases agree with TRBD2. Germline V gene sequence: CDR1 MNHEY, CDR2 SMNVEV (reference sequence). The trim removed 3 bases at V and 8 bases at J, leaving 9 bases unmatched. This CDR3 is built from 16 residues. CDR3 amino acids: CASSFFTSGRIDEQFF. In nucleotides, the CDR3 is TGTGCCAGCAGTTTCTTCACTAGCGGGAGAATCGATGAGCAGTTCTTC.

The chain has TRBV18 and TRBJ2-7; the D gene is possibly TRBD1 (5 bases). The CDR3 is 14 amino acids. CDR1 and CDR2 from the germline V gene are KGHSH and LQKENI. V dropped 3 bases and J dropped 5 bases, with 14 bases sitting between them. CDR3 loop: CASSPGQGWDEQYF. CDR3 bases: TGTGCCAGCTCACCGGGTCAGGGTTGGGACGAGCAGTACTTC.

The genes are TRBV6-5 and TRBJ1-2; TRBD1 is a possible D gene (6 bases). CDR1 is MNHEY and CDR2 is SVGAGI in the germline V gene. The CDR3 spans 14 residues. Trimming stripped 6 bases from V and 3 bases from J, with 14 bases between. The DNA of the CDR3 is TGTGCCAGCAGGCCTATTCCAGGGGACTATGGCTACACCTTC. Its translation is CASRPIPGDYGYTF.

In DNA, the CDR3 is TGTGCCAGCTCCCTAGGACAGGGGGCGAGAAGCAATCAGCCCCAGCATTTT. Translation gives CASSLGQGARSNQPQHF. V gene TRBV18 combines with J gene TRBJ1-5, with 11 positions matching TRBD1. The V and J ends lost 6 bases and 1 base, in that order; junction bases with no gene match: 8. This CDR3 has 17 amino acids. CDR1 is KGHSH and CDR2 is LQKENI in the germline V gene.

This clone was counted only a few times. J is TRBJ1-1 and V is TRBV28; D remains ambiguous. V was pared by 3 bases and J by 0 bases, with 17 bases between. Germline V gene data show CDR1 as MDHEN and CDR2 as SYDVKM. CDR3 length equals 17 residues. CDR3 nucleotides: TGTGCCAGCAGTTTGTTCGTGAGGGTCCGCATGAACACTGAAGCTTTCTTT. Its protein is CASSLFVRVRMNTEAFF.

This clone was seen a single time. The CDR3 DNA reads as TGTGCCAGCAGTTATAGATCGACAGGGGGCAACGAGCAGTACTTC. Encoded protein: CASSYRSTGGNEQYF. The rearrangement joins TRBV27 to TRBJ2-7; 10 bases are a match to TRBD1. From germline, CDR1 is MNHEY and CDR2 SMNVEV (reference sequence). CDR3 length equals 15 residues. Trimming took 4 bases from V and 5 from J; bases not matched to a gene: 8.

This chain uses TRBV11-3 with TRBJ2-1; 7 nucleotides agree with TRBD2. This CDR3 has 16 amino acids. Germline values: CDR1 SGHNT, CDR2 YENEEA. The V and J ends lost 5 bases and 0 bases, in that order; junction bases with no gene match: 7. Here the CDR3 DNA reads TGTGCCAGCAGCCCAGACGCGGGAGCCTCCTACAATGAGCAGTTCTTC. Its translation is CASSPDAGASYNEQFF. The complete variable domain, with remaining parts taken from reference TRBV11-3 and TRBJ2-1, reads EAGVVQSPRYKIIEKKQPVAFWCNPISGHNTLYWYLQNLGQGPELLIRYENEEAVDDSQLPKDRFSAERLKGVDSTLKIQPAELGDSAVYLCASSPDAGASYNEQFFGPGTRLTVL.

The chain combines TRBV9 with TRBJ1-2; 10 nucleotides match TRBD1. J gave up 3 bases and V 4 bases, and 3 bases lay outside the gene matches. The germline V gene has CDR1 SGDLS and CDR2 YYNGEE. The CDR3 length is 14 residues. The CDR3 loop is CASSMTGGHYGYTF. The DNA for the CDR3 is TGTGCCAGCAGCATGACAGGGGGCCACTATGGCTACACCTTC.

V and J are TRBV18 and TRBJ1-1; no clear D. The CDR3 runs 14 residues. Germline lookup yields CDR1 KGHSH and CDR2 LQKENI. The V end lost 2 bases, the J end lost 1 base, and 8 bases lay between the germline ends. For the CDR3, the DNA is TGTGCCAGCTCACCATCGGGAGGGAACACTGAAGCTTTCTTT. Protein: CASSPSGGNTEAFF.

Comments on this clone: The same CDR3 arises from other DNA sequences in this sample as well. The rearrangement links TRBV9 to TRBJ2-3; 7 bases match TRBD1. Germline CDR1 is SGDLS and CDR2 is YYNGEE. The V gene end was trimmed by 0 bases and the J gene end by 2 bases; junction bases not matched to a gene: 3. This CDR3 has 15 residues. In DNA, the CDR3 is TGTGCCAGCAGCGTAGCGGGACAGTCCACAGATACGCAGTATTTT. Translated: CASSVAGQSTDTQYF.

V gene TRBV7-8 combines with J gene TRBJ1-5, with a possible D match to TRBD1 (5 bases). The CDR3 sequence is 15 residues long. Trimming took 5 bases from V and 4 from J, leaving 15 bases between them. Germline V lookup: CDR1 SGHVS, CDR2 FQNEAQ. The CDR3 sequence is CASSLTGGLNQPQHF. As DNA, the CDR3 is TGTGCCAGCAGCCTTACGGGGGGTCTGAATCAGCCCCAGCATTTT.

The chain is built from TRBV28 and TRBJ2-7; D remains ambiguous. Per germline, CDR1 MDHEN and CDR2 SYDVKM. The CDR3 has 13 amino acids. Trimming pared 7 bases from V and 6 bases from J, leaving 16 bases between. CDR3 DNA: TGTGCCAGCACCCTGAACTCCTTGGTCGAGCAGTACTTC. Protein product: CASTLNSLVEQYF.